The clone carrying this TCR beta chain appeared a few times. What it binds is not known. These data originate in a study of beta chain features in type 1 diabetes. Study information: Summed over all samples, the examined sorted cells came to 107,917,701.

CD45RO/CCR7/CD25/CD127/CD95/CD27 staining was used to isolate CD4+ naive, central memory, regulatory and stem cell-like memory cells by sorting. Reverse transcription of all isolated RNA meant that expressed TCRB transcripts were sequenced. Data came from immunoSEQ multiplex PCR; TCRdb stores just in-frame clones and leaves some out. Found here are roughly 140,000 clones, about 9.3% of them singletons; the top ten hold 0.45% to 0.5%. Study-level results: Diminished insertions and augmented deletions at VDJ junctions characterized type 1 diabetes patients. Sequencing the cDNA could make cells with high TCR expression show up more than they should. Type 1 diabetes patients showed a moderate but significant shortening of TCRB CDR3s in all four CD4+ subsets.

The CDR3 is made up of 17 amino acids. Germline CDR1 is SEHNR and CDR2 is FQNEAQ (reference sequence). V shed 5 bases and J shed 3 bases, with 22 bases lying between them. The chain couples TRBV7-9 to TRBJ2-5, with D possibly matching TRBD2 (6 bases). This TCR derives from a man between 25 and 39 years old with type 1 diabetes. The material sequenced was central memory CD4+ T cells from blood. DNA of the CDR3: TGTGCCAGCAGCCCCCGCGGGGCGGGCAGGGTGAAAGAGACCCAGTACTTC. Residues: CASSPRGAGRVKETQYF.